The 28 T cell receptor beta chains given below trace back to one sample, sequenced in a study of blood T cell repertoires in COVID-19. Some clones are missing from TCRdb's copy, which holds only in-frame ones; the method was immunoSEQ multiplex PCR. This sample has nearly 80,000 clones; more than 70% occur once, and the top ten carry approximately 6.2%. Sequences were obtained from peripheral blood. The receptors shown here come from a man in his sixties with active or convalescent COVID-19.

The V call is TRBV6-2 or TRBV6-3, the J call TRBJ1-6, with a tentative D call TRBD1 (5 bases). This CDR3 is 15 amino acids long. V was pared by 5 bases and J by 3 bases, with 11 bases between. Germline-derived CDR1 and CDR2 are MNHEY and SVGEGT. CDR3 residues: CASSLGGVYNSPLHF. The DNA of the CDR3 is TGTGCCAGCAGTCTCGGGGGGGTCTATAATTCACCCCTCCACTTT.

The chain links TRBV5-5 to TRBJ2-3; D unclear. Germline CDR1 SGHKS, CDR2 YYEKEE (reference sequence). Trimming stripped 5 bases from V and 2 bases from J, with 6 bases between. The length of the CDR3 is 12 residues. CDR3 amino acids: CASRRDTDTQYF. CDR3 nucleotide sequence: TGTGCCAGCAGGCGAGACACAGATACGCAGTATTTT.

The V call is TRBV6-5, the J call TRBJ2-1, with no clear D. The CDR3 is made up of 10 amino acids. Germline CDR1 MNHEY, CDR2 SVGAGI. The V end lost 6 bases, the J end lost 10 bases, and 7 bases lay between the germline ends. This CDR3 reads CASRETEQFF. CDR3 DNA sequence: TGTGCCAGCAGGGAGACCGAGCAGTTCTTC.

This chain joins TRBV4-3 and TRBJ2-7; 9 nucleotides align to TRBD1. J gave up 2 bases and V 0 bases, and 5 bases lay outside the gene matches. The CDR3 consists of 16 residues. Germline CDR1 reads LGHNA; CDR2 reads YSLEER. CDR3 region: CASSQETRDRAYEQYF. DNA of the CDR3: TGCGCCAGCAGCCAAGAGACCCGGGACAGGGCCTACGAGCAGTACTTC.

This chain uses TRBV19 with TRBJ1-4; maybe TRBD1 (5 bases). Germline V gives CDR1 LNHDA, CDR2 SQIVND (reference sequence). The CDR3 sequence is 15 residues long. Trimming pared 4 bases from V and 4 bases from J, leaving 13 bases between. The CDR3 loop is CASSNQGGSNEKLFF. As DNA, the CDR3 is TGTGCCAGTAGTAATCAGGGAGGGAGTAATGAAAAACTGTTTTTT.

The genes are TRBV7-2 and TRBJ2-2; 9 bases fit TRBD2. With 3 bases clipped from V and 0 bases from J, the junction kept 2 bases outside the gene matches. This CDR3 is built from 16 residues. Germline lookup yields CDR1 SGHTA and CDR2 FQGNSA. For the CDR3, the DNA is TGTGCCAGCAGCTTGGTAGCGGGGGCGAACACCGGGGAGCTGTTTTTT. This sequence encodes CASSLVAGANTGELFF. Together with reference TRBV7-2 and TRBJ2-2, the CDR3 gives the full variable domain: GAGVSQSPSNKVTEKGKDVELRCDPISGHTALYWYRQSLGQGLEFLIYFQGNSAPDKSGLPSDRFSAERTGGSVSTLTIQRTQQEDSAVYLCASSLVAGANTGELFFGEGSRLTVL.

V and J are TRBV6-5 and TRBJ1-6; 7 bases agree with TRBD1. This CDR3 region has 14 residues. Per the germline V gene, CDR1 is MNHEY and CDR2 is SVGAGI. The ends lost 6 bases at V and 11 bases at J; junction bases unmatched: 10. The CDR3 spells CASRITGALAPLHF. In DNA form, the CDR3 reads TGTGCCAGCAGAATTACAGGGGCCCTGGCACCCCTCCACTTT.

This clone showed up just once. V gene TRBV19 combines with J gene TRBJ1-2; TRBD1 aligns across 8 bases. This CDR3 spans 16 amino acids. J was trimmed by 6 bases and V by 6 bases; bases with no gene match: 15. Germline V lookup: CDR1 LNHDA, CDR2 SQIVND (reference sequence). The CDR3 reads CASSRPSGQGANGYTF. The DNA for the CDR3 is TGTGCCAGTAGCCGACCCTCAGGACAGGGAGCCAATGGCTACACCTTC. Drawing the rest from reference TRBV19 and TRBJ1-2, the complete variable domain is DGGITQSPKYLFRKEGQNVTLSCEQNLNHDAMYWYRQDPGQGLRLIYYSQIVNDFQKGDIAEGYSVSREKKESFPLTVTSAQKNPTAFYLCASSRPSGQGANGYTFGSGTRLTVV.

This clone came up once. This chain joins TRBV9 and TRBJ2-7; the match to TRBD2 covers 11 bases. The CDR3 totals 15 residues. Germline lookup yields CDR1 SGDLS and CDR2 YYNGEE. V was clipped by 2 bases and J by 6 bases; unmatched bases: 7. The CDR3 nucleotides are TGTGCCAGCAGCGTTAGCGGGGGGGCCAACGGCGAGCAGTACTTC. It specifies CASSVSGGANGEQYF.

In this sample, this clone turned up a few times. The CDR3: CASSPNSPGGHTEAFF. The CDR3 DNA sequence: TGTGCCAGCTCACCAAATTCCCCAGGGGGCCACACTGAAGCTTTCTTT. V usage is TRBV18 and J usage is TRBJ1-1, with TRBD1 identical over 8 bases. J lost 3 bases, V lost 2 bases, and 8 bases had no gene match. Per the germline V gene, CDR1 is KGHSH and CDR2 is LQKENI. The CDR3 has 16 amino acids.

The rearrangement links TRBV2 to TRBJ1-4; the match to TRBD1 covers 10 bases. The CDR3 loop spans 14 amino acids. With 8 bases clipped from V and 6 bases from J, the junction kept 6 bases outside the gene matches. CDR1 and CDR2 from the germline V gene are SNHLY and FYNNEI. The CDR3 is CASRFGTGDEKLFF. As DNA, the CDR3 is TGTGCCAGCCGCTTCGGGACAGGGGATGAAAAACTGTTTTTT.

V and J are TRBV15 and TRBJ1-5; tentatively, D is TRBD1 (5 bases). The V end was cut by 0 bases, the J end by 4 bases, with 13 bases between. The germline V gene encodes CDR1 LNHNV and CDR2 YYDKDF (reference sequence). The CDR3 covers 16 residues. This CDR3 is CATSRDNAAGNQPQHF. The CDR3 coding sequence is TGTGCCACCAGCAGAGATAATGCGGCAGGGAATCAGCCCCAGCATTTT.

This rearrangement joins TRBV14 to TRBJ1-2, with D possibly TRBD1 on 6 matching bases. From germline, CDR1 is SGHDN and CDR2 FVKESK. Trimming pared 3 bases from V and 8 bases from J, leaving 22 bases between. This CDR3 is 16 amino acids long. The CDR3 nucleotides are TGTGCCAGCAGCCAGGCCACAGGGAGAGTATTAAGCGGCTACACCTTC. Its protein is CASSQATGRVLSGYTF.

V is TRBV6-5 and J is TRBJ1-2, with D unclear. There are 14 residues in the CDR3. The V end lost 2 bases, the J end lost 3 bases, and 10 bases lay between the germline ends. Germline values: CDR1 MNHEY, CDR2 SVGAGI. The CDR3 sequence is CASSYAPRDYGYTF. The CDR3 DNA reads TGTGCCAGCAGTTACGCCCCTAGAGACTATGGCTACACCTTC.

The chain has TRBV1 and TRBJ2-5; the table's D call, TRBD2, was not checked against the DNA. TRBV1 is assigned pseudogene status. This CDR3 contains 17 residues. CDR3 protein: CTSSQGARTSGGETQYF. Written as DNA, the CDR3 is TGCACCAGCAGCCAAGGGGCCCGGACTAGCGGGGGAGAGACCCAGTACTTC.

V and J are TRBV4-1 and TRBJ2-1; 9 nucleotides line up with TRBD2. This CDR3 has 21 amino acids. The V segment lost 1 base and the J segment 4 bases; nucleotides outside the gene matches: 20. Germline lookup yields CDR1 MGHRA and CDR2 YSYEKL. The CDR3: CASSQVAGGGGARGHYNEQFF. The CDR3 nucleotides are TGCGCCAGCAGCCAAGTCGCGGGAGGCGGGGGGGCACGAGGCCATTACAATGAGCAGTTCTTC.

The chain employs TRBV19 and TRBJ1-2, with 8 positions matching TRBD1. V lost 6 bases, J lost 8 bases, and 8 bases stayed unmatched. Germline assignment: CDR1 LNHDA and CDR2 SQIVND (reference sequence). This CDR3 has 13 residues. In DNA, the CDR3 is TGTGCCAGTAGCCCAGACAGGGGTGTAGGCTACACCTTC. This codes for CASSPDRGVGYTF.

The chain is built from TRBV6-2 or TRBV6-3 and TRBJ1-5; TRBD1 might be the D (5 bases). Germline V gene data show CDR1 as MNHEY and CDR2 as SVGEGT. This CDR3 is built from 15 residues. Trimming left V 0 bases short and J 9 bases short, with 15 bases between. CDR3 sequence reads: CASSYSRAAGTPQHF. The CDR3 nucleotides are TGTGCCAGCAGTTACTCCCGGGCGGCGGGGACGCCCCAGCATTTT.

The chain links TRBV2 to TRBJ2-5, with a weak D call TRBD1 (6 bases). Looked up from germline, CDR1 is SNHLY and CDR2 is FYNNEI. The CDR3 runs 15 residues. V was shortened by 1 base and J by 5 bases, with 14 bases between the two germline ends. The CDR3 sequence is CASSEDRVGWETQYF. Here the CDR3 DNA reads TGTGCCAGCAGTGAAGACAGGGTGGGGTGGGAGACCCAGTACTTC.

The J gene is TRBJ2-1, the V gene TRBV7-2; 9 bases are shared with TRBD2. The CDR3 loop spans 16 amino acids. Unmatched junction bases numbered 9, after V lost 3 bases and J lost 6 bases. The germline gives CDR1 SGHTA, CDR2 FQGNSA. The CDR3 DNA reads TGTGCCAGCAGCTTTAAGTTTGCGGGGGGGCCCAATGAGCAGTTCTTC. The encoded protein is CASSFKFAGGPNEQFF.

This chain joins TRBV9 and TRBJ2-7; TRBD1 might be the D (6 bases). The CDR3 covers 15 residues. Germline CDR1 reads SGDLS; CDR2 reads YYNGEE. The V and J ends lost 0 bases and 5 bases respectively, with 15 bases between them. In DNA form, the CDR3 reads TGTGCCAGCAGCGTAGGAACAGGGAGCTACCACGAGCAGTACTTC. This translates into CASSVGTGSYHEQYF.

The CDR3 spells CATSRDSQGAANTEAFF. CDR3 coding DNA: TGTGCCACCAGCAGAGATAGTCAGGGGGCGGCAAACACTGAAGCTTTCTTT. J is TRBJ1-1 and V is TRBV15, with 8 nucleotides matching TRBD1. The CDR3 has 17 residues. V gave up 0 bases and J gave up 2 bases; unmatched junction bases: 8. Germline CDR1 and CDR2: LNHNV and YYDKDF (reference sequence).

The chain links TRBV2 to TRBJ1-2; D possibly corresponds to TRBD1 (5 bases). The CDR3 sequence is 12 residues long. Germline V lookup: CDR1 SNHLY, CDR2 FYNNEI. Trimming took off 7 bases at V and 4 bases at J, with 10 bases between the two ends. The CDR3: CASKGDSYGYTF. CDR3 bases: TGTGCCAGCAAGGGCGACAGCTATGGCTACACCTTC.

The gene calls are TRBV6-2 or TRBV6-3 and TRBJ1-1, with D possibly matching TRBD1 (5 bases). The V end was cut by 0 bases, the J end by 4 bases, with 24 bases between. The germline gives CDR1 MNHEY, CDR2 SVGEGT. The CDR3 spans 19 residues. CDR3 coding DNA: TGTGCCAGCAGTTACTCCCTAACGGGTGTTCGGGGGAAGAGCACTGAAGCTTTCTTT. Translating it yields CASSYSLTGVRGKSTEAFF.

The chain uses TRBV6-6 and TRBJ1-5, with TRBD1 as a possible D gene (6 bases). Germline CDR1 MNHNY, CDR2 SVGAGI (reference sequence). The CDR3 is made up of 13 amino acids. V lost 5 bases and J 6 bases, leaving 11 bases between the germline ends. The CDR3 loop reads CASSPTRGQPQHF. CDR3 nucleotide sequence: TGTGCCAGCAGTCCGACCAGGGGTCAGCCCCAGCATTTT.

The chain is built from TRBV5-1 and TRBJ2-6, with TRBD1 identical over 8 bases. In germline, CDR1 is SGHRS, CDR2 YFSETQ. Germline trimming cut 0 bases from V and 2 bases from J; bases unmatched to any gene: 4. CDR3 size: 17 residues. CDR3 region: CASSLAPGGTGANVLTF. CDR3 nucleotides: TGCGCCAGCAGCTTGGCGCCAGGGGGCACTGGGGCCAACGTCCTGACTTTC.

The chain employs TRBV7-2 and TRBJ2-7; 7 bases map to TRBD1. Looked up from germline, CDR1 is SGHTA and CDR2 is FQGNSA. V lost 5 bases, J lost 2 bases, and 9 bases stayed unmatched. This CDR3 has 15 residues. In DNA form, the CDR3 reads TGTGCCAGCAGCCCCCCAAACAGGGGCCCCTACGAGCAGTACTTC. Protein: CASSPPNRGPYEQYF.

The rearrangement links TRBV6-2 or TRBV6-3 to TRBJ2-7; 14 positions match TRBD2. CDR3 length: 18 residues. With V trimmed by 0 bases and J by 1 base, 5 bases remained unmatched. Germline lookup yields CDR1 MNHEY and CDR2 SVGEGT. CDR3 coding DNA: TGTGCCAGCAGTTACTCTCGGACTAGCGGGGGGATGTCCTACGAGCAGTACTTC. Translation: CASSYSRTSGGMSYEQYF.